This T cell receptor (beta chain) originates from a study of regulatory T cells in long-lasting Graves disease. Assembly of TCR beta libraries relied on iRepertoire HTBI primers together with Arm-PCR of CDR3 regions. Each CDR3 protein gets one entry after TCRdb re-called the multiplex PCR reads with MiXCR. Of 200,000 to 250,000 distinct CDR3 sequences in the sample, around 18% were seen once. Study findings and constraints: Patients with persistent Graves' had lower TCR diversity than newly diagnosed patients. TRBV28, TRBJ1-2 and TRBJ2-5 were segments that persistent disease favored. What was studied was peripheral blood only, and not thyroid tissue.

As regards this clonotype: Its specificity is unknown. This clone may be a read error of a much larger clone one base away.

CDR3 length: 12 residues. Germline V CDR1 and CDR2: SQVTM, ANQGSEA. Noted time point: newly diagnosed GD, antithyroid drugs for less than 3 months. RNA isolated from PBMCs was used to make the TCR library. Material: peripheral blood mononuclear cells (PBMCs), obtained at new diagnosis, from a patient treated with antithyroid drugs. The TCR sequence derives from a female donor with Graves disease. V is TRBV29-1 and J is TRBJ1-2; D call uncertain. The CDR3 sequence: CSVDAAADGCTF. The CDR3 coding sequence is TGCAGCGTTGATGCGGCTGCCGATGGCTGCACCTTC.